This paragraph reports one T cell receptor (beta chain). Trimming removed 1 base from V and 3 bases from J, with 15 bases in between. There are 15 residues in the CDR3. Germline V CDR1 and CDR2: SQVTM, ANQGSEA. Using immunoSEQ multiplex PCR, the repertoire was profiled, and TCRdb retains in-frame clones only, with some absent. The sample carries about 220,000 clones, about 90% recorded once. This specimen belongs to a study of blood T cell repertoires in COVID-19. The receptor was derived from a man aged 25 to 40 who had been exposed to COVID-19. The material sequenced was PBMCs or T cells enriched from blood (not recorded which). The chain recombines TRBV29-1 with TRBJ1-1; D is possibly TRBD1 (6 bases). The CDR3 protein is CSVEGLAGADTEAFF. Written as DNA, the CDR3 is TGCAGCGTTGAAGGGCTTGCGGGGGCGGACACTGAAGCTTTCTTT.